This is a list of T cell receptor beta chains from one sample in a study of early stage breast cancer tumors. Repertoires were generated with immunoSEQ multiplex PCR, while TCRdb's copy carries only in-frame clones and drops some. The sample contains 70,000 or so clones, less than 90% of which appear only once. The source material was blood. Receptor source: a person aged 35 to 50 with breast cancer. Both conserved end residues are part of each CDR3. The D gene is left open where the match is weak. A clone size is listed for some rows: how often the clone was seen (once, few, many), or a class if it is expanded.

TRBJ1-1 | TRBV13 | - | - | CASSLIKGPNTEAFF | TGTGCCAGCAGCTTAATTAAGGGGCCGAACACTGAAGCTTTCTTT
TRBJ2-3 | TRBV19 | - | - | CASSLDQGPTDTQYF | TGTGCCAGTAGTCTCGACCAGGGACCCACAGATACGCAGTATTTT
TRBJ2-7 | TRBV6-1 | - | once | CASRREGATAEQYF | TGTGCCAGCAGAAGAGAGGGTGCTACGGCAGAGCAGTACTTC
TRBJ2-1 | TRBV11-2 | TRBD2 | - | CASSLEGLAGGTYNEQFF | TGTGCCAGCAGCTTAGAGGGACTAGCGGGAGGAACCTACAATGAGCAGTTCTTC
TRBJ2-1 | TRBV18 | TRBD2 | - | CASSPLTSGSTSSYNEQFF | TGTGCCAGCTCACCCTTGACTAGCGGGTCAACCAGCTCCTACAATGAGCAGTTCTTC
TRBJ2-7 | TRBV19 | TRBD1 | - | CASSPSDRGSSEQYF | TGTGCCAGTAGTCCCTCGGACAGGGGGTCATCCGAGCAGTACTTC
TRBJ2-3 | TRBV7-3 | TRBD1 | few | CASSRDRSSTDTQYF | TGTGCCAGCAGCCGGGACAGATCTAGCACAGATACGCAGTATTTT
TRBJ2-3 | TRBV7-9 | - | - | CASSSGLGRDTQYF | TGTGCCAGCAGCTCCGGCCTTGGACGAGATACGCAGTATTTT
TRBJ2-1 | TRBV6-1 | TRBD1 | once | CASSFTGDNEQFF | TGTGCCAGCAGTTTCACAGGGGACAATGAGCAGTTCTTC
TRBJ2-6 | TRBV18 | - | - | CASSPSSLRSSGANVLTF | TGTGCCAGCTCACCGTCGTCCTTAAGGAGCTCTGGGGCCAACGTCCTGACTTTC
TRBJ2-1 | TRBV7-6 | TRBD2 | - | CASSYSGSSDEQFF | TGTGCCAGCAGTTATAGCGGGAGCTCAGATGAGCAGTTCTTC
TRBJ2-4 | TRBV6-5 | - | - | CASRGQWDIQYF | TGTGCCAGCAGGGGACAATGGGACATTCAGTACTTC
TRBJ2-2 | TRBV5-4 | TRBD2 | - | CASTREGGVDTGELFF | TGTGCCAGCACAAGGGAGGGAGGAGTAGACACCGGGGAGCTGTTTTTT
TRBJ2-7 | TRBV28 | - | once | CASSPDYYDEQYF | TGTGCCAGCAGTCCAGACTATTACGACGAGCAGTACTTC
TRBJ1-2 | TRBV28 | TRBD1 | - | CASNDGQGARGYTF | TGTGCCAGCAATGATGGGCAGGGGGCGAGGGGCTACACCTTC
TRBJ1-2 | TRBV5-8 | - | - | CASNRWGDNYGYTF | TGTGCCAGCAACCGCTGGGGGGACAACTATGGCTACACCTTC
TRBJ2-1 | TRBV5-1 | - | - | CASSLQGSYNEQFF | TGCGCCAGCAGCTTACAGGGATCCTACAATGAGCAGTTCTTC
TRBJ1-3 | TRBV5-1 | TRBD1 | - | CASSEGQRNTIYF | TGCGCCAGCAGCGAGGGACAGCGAAACACCATATATTTT
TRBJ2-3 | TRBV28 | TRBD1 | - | CASSRGPDTQYF | TGTGCCAGCAGCAGGGGGCCGGATACGCAGTATTTT
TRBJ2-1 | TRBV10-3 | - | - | CAISESTAVEQFF | TGTGCCATCAGTGAGTCGACTGCAGTTGAGCAGTTCTTC
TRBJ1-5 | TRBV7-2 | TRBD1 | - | CASSGHRGRVNQPQHF | TGTGCCAGCAGCGGGCACAGGGGGCGGGTAAATCAGCCCCAGCATTTT
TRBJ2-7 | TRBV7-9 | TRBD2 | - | CASSPRLAGGPSYEQYF | TGTGCCAGCAGCCCTCGACTAGCGGGAGGTCCGTCCTACGAGCAGTACTTC
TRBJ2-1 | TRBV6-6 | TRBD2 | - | CASRTGGLAEYNEQFF | TGTGCCAGCAGAACCGGGGGACTAGCGGAATACAATGAGCAGTTCTTC
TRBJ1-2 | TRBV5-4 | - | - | CASSLVESHGYTF | TGTGCCAGCAGCTTGGTCGAATCCCATGGCTACACCTTC
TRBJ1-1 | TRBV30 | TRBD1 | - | CAWSVTRKRTGVNTEAFF | TGTGCCTGGAGTGTAACCCGGAAGAGGACAGGGGTGAACACTGAAGCTTTCTTT
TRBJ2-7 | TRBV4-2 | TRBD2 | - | CASSPGGASGYEQYF | TGTGCCAGCAGCCCCGGGGGGGCTAGCGGCTACGAGCAGTACTTC
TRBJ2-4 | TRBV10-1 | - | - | CASIGQKTVLAKNIQYF | TGCGCCAGCATCGGTCAAAAGACAGTTCTAGCCAAAAACATTCAGTACTTC
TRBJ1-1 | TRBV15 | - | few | CATSGASGEAFF | TGTGCCACCAGTGGAGCTTCAGGTGAAGCTTTCTTT
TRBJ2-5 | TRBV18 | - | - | CASSGFDGETQYF | TGTGCCAGCTCGGGCTTCGACGGAGAGACCCAGTACTTC
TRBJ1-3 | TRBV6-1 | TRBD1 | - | CASNRDRGPGNTIYF | TGTGCCAGCAACCGGGACAGGGGTCCTGGAAACACCATATATTTT
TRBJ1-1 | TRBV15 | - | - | CATSRDRLAAEAFF | TGTGCCACCAGCAGAGATCGACTCGCGGCAGAAGCTTTCTTT
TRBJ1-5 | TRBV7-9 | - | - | CASSLGGPGSGQPQHF | TGTGCCAGCAGCTTAGGGGGACCGGGATCGGGACAGCCCCAGCATTTT
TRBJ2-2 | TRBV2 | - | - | CASSEYPANTGELFF | TGTGCCAGCAGTGAATATCCGGCGAACACCGGGGAGCTGTTTTTT
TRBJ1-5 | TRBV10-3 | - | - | CAISEMGLGDQPQHF | TGTGCCATCAGTGAGATGGGACTAGGGGATCAGCCCCAGCATTTT
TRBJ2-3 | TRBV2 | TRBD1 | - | CASRGTGSDTQYF | TGTGCCAGCAGGGGGACAGGGTCAGATACGCAGTATTTT
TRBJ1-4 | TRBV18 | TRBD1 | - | CASSPGQGEKLFF | TGTGCCAGCTCACCGGGACAGGGGGAAAAACTGTTTTTT
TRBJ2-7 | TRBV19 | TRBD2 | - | CASSRGAGVRDYEQYF | TGTGCCAGTAGTAGGGGAGCGGGAGTCCGAGACTACGAGCAGTACTTC
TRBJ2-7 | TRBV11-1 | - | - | CASSYDSRLSYEQYF | TGTGCCAGCAGCTACGACAGCCGCCTCTCCTACGAGCAGTACTTC
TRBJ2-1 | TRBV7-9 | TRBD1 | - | CASSPPGQSSYNEQFF | TGTGCCAGCAGCCCCCCGGGACAGAGCTCCTACAATGAGCAGTTCTTC
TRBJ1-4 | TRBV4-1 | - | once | CASSQDWGGPNEKLFF | TGCGCCAGCAGCCAAGATTGGGGTGGCCCTAATGAAAAACTGTTTTTT
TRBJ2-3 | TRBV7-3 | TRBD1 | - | CASSLARTGGSDTQYF | TGTGCCAGCAGCCTTGCGAGGACAGGGGGATCAGATACGCAGTATTTT
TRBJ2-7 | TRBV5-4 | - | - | CASSLGQGGEQYF | TGTGCCAGCAGCTTGGGACAGGGAGGCGAGCAGTACTTC
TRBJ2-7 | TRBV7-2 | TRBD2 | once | CASSLGTSGTYEQYF | TGTGCCAGCAGCTTGGGGACTAGCGGGACCTACGAGCAGTACTTC
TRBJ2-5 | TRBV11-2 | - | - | CASSFSRETQYF | TGTGCCAGCAGCTTTTCTCGGGAGACCCAGTACTTC
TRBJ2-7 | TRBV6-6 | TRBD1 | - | CASRSGQGAREQYF | TGTGCCAGCAGGTCGGGACAGGGGGCGCGGGAGCAGTACTTC
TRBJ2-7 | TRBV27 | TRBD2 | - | CASSSGSIYEQYF | TGTGCCAGCAGCAGCGGGAGCATCTACGAGCAGTACTTC
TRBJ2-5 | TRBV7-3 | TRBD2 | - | CASSSSGSRETQYF | TGTGCCAGCAGTTCTAGCGGGAGTCGGGAGACCCAGTACTTC
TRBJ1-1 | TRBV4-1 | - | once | CASSHPPSQGAFF | TGCGCCAGCAGCCACCCCCCGTCTCAGGGCGCTTTCTTT
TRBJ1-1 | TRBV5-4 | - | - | CASSLGGDTRYEAFF | TGTGCCAGCAGCTTGGGTGGGGACACACGATATGAAGCTTTCTTT
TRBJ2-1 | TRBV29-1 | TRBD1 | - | CSVYGTGVNDEQFF | TGCAGCGTTTATGGGACAGGGGTGAATGATGAGCAGTTCTTC
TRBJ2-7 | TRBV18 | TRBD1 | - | CASSPRTGMEYEQYF | TGTGCCAGCTCACCCCGGACAGGTATGGAGTACGAGCAGTACTTC
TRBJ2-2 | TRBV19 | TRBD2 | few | CATDRREGPANTGELFF | TGTGCCACCGACCGAAGGGAGGGCCCCGCGAACACCGGGGAGCTGTTTTTT
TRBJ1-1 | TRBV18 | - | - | CASSPTGGMNTEAFF | TGTGCCAGCTCACCGACAGGCGGAATGAACACTGAAGCTTTCTTT